This T cell receptor beta chain was obtained from a study of beta chain features in type 1 diabetes. Reverse transcription of all isolated RNA meant that expressed TCRB transcripts were sequenced. Some clones are missing from TCRdb's copy, which holds only in-frame ones; the method was immunoSEQ multiplex PCR. The sample yields almost 350,000 clones, about a tenth seen once. Remarks on this clone: No antigen is known for it.

V shed 6 bases and J 3 bases; nucleotides not matched to a gene: 3. This CDR3 spans 13 amino acids. Germline CDR1 SQVTM, CDR2 ANQGSEA. The study, taken as a whole, reports: In type 1 diabetes patients, VDJ junctions had fewer insertions; deletions at these junctions were more frequent. Moderate yet significant TCRB CDR3 shortening was seen in Type 1 diabetes patients in all four CD4+ subsets.

The rearrangement joins TRBV29-1 to TRBJ2-7; 12 bases are a match to TRBD1. Sample: central memory CD4+ T cells from blood. The TCR comes from a man aged 25-45 years with type 1 diabetes. The CDR3 sequence: CSVGTGGLYEQYF. CDR3 coding DNA: TGCAGCGTCGGGACAGGGGGCCTCTACGAGCAGTACTTC.